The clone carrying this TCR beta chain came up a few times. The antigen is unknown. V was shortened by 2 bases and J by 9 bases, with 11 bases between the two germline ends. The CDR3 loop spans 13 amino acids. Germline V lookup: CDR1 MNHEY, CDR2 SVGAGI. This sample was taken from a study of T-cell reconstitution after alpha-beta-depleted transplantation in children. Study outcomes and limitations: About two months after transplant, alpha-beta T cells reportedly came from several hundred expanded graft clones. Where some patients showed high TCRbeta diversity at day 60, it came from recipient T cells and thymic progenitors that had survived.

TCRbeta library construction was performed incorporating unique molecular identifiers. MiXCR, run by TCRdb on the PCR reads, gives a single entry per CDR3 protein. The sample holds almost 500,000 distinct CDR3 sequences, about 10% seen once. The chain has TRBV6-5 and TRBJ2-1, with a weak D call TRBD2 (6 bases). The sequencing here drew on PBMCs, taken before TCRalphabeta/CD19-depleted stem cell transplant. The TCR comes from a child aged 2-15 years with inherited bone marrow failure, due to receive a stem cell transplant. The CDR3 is CASSYVGGREQFF. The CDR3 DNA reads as TGTGCCAGCAGTTACGTGGGAGGCCGTGAGCAGTTCTTC.